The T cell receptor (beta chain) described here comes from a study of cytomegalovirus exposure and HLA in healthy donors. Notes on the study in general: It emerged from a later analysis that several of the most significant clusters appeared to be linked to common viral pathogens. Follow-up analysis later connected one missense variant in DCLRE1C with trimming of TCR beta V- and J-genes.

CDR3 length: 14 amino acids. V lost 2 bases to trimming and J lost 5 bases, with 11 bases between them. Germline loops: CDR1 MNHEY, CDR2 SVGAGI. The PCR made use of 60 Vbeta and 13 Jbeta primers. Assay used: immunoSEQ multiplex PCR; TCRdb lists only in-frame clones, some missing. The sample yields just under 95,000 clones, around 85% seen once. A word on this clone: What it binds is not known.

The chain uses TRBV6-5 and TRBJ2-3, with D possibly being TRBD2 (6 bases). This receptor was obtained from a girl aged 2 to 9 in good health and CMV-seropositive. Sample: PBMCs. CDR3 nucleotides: TGTGCCAGCAGTTACGGCGGGACCGGAGATACGCAGTATTTT. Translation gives CASSYGGTGDTQYF.